The 21 T cell receptor beta chains presented below share a single source sample, sequenced in a study of T-cell reconstitution after alpha-beta-depleted transplantation in children. TCRbeta library construction was performed incorporating unique molecular identifiers. MiXCR was run by TCRdb on the PCR reads, yielding one entry per CDR3 protein. The data show around 700,000 distinct CDR3 sequences, around 14% seen once. The sample here was PBMCs, taken before TCRalphabeta/CD19-depleted stem cell transplant. All receptors derive from a girl aged 2 to 10 with congenital amegakaryocytic thrombocytopenia, due to receive a stem cell transplant.

This clonotype was found many times. The chain employs TRBV24-1 and TRBJ2-2; 8 bases are a match to TRBD1. Losses at the gene ends were 7 bases for V and 3 bases for J; bases not matched to a gene: 3. Germline-derived CDR1 and CDR2 are KGHDR and SFDVKD. This CDR3 has 14 residues. The CDR3 spells CATSDRGHTGELFF. DNA of the CDR3: TGTGCCACCAGCGACAGGGGACACACCGGGGAGCTGTTTTTT.

On this clonotype: A read error may explain this, as a much larger clone is one base away. The V and J genes are TRBV5-1 and TRBJ2-3; D unresolved. CDR1 is SGHRS and CDR2 is YFSETQ in the germline V gene. The CDR3 extends over 15 amino acids. The CDR3 region has the DNA TGCGCCAGCAGCTTGAAGGGTATTATTACAGATACGCACTATTTT. Its translation is CASSLKGIITDTHYF.

This clonotype was seen repeatedly, ten times or more. The J gene is TRBJ2-5, the V gene TRBV12-3 or TRBV12-4; 7 bases match TRBD2. This CDR3 has 14 residues. The J segment lost 1 base and the V segment lost 2 bases, leaving 1 base of the junction unmatched. For the CDR3, the DNA is TGTGCCAGCAGTTTAATAGCGGGCCAAGAGACCCAGTACTTC. The encoded protein is CASSLIAGQETQYF.

The chain uses TRBV6-1 and TRBJ1-1, with TRBD1 identical over 8 bases. The CDR3 sequence is 14 residues long. After removal of 5 bases from V and 7 bases from J, the junction contained 9 bases not matched to a gene. The germline CDR1 and CDR2 sequences are MNHNS and SASEGT. DNA for the CDR3: TGTGCCAGCAGTCTAGGACAGGGATGGGGTGAAGCTTTCTTT. Translating gives CASSLGQGWGEAFF.

This clonotype appeared many times. The rearrangement uses TRBV20-1 and TRBJ2-7; TRBD2 aligns across 8 bases. The CDR3 consists of 15 residues. Germline V CDR1 and CDR2: DFQATT, SNEGSKA (reference sequence). V shed 4 bases and J 3 bases; nucleotides not matched to a gene: 11. The CDR3 coding sequence is TGCAGTGCTATCATCGGAAGCGGGAGTCTCTACGAGCAGTACTTC. Translated, it gives CSAIIGSGSLYEQYF.

The V call is TRBV18, the J call TRBJ1-1; the D gene is possibly TRBD1 (6 bases). V shed 2 bases and J shed 5 bases, with 15 bases lying between them. Germline CDR1 KGHSH, CDR2 LQKENI. The CDR3 spans 15 residues. The DNA for the CDR3 is TGTGCCAGCTCACCAAATTCACAGGGAAAAACTGAAGCTTTCTTT. Its translation: CASSPNSQGKTEAFF.

This clonotype was picked up many times. The chain has TRBV6-1 and TRBJ2-1; D unresolved. In germline, CDR1 is MNHNS, CDR2 SASEGT. The CDR3 has 13 residues. V lost 8 bases and J 6 bases, leaving 14 bases between the germline ends. CDR3 sequence (DNA): TGTGCCAGCTTCAGCAGGAACGCCAATGAGCAGTTCTTC. It yields the protein CASFSRNANEQFF.

At least ten counts were recorded for this clonotype. V is TRBV2 and J is TRBJ2-1, with TRBD2 identical over 9 bases. V gave up 3 bases and J gave up 9 bases; unmatched junction bases: 6. The germline CDR1 and CDR2 sequences are SNHLY and FYNNEI. The CDR3 sequence is 14 residues long. CDR3: CASSEFLAGLEQFF. CDR3 coding DNA: TGTGCCAGCAGTGAGTTCCTAGCGGGGCTTGAGCAGTTCTTC. Filled out from reference TRBV2 and TRBJ2-1, the complete variable domain reads EPEVTQTPSHQVTQMGQEVILRCVPISNHLYFYWYRQILGQKVEFLVSFYNNEISEKSEIFDDQFSVERPDGSNFTLKIRSTKLEDSAMYFCASSEFLAGLEQFFGPGTRLTVL.

In its sample, this clonotype was seen a few times. V gene TRBV12-3 or TRBV12-4 combines with J gene TRBJ2-7; possible D gene TRBD1, 7 bases. This CDR3 region has 13 residues. Trimming pared 8 bases from V and 3 bases from J, leaving 14 bases between. The CDR3 region has the DNA TGTGCCAGCGGAGGGGGCCCTCGCTACGAGCAGTACTTC. Translating gives CASGGGPRYEQYF.

This clonotype was found many times. This chain uses TRBV5-5 with TRBJ1-5; D unclear. Trimming pared 2 bases from V and 5 bases from J, leaving 8 bases between. CDR3 length: 13 amino acids. Germline CDR1 SGHKS, CDR2 YYEKEE (reference sequence). This chain's CDR3 is CASSLVEYQPQHF. The CDR3 coding sequence is TGTGCCAGCAGCTTAGTAGAATATCAGCCCCAGCATTTT.

This clonotype was recorded a few times. The rearrangement links TRBV10-3 to TRBJ2-5; tentatively, D is TRBD2 (6 bases). This CDR3 contains 14 residues. Trimming removed 4 bases from V and 5 bases from J, with 14 bases in between. Per the germline V gene, CDR1 is ENHRY and CDR2 is SYGVKD. CDR3 in DNA: TGTGCCATCAGTGTCAGACTAGACGACGAGACCCAGTACTTC. Encoded protein: CAISVRLDDETQYF.

This clonotype was observed many times. The rearrangement uses TRBV20-1 and TRBJ2-5, with 7 bases that match TRBD1. Trimming cost V 0 bases and J 4 bases; bases outside gene matches: 5. CDR3 length: 14 amino acids. Germline V lookup: CDR1 DFQATT, CDR2 SNEGSKA (reference sequence). The CDR3 DNA reads as TGCAGTGCTAGAGAAGCCAGGGGGTCAGAGACCCAGTACTTC. It codes for CSAREARGSETQYF.

The chain employs TRBV6-9 and TRBJ2-7, with 15 bases lining up with TRBD2. After removal of 5 bases from V and 5 bases from J, the junction contained 19 bases not matched to a gene. Germline V gene lookup returns CDR1 MNHGY and CDR2 SVAAGI. This CDR3 comprises 20 residues. The CDR3 DNA reads TGTGCCAGCAGTCATCCCGGACTAGCGGGAGGGCCTGGGTTTCATAACGAGCAGTACTTC. This sequence encodes CASSHPGLAGGPGFHNEQYF.

This clonotype was observed many times. The rearrangement uses TRBV20-1 and TRBJ1-4, with 7 bases matching TRBD1. The V segment lost 4 bases and the J segment 5 bases; nucleotides outside the gene matches: 13. CDR3 size: 16 residues. The germline gives CDR1 DFQATT, CDR2 SNEGSKA (reference sequence). CDR3 sequence reads: CSATKNGGQSNEKLFF. CDR3 coding DNA: TGCAGTGCTACCAAGAACGGGGGACAGTCAAATGAAAAACTGTTTTTT.

This clonotype was observed a few times. The chain links TRBV24-1 to TRBJ2-3; D is possibly TRBD1 (6 bases). Trimming pared 5 bases from V and 2 bases from J, leaving 19 bases between. The CDR3 loop spans 17 amino acids. From germline, CDR1 is KGHDR and CDR2 SFDVKD. The CDR3 nucleotides read TGTGCCACCAGTGGGCCGAACAGGGCCGGGCCCACAGATACGCAGTATTTT. Residues: CATSGPNRAGPTDTQYF.

There are many counts of this clonotype. V usage is TRBV9 and J usage is TRBJ2-7; 8 positions agree with TRBD2. Germline CDR1 SGDLS, CDR2 YYNGEE. The CDR3 length is 15 residues. With 3 bases clipped from V and 2 bases from J, the junction kept 7 bases outside the gene matches. CDR3 region: CASSDLSGNPYEQYF. The CDR3 DNA sequence: TGTGCCAGCAGCGACCTTAGCGGGAATCCCTACGAGCAGTACTTC.

Points on this clonotype: A much larger clone is a single base away; this may be a read error. The V call is TRBV29-1, the J call TRBJ2-3; possible D gene TRBD2, 5 bases. This CDR3 is built from 13 residues. Germline V gene sequence: CDR1 SQVTM, CDR2 ANQGSEA. The chain's CDR3 is CNVARTSTDTQYF. CDR3 nucleotides: TGCAACGTTGCAAGGACTAGCACAGATACGCAGTATTTT.

CDR3 sequence (DNA): TGTGCCAGCAGCCAAGATACGGCTACAAGGACCTACGAGCAGTACTTC. Translated: CASSQDTATRTYEQYF. The chain carries TRBV3-1 and TRBJ2-7; no clear D. The length of the CDR3 is 16 residues. CDR1 is LGHDT and CDR2 is YNNKEL in the germline V gene (reference sequence). Trimming stripped 0 bases from V and 2 bases from J, with 14 bases between.

The table lists this clonotype with many counts. This chain uses TRBV5-1 with TRBJ2-7, with D maybe TRBD1 (6 bases). The V end lost 1 base, the J end lost 2 bases, and 13 bases lay between the germline ends. This CDR3 comprises 15 residues. In germline, CDR1 is SGHRS, CDR2 YFSETQ. This chain's CDR3 is CASSLLQGQTYEQYF. The CDR3 DNA is TGCGCCAGCAGCTTGCTCCAGGGGCAGACCTACGAGCAGTACTTC.

This chain joins TRBV12-3 or TRBV12-4 and TRBJ2-5; D might be TRBD2 (6 bases). V gave up 5 bases and J gave up 4 bases, with 14 bases separating them. The CDR3 sequence is 14 residues long. The CDR3 coding sequence is TGTGCCAGCAGTCGGGACTCGGGCGGAGAGACCCAGTACTTC. Encoded protein: CASSRDSGGETQYF.

The chain joins TRBV10-3 to TRBJ2-6; D remains ambiguous. V was shortened by 8 bases and J by 0 bases, with 8 bases between the two germline ends. This CDR3 is 14 amino acids long. Germline assignment: CDR1 ENHRY and CDR2 SYGVKD. The CDR3 loop reads CAIRPHSGANVLTF. The DNA of the CDR3 is TGTGCCATCCGCCCCCACTCTGGGGCCAACGTCCTGACTTTC.